The rows below give T cell receptor beta chains drawn from one sample of a study of cytomegalovirus exposure and HLA in healthy donors. Clones were sequenced by immunoSEQ multiplex PCR, and TCRdb holds only the in-frame ones, with some missing. The profile shows under 250,000 clones, less than 85% of them singletons. Material: PBMCs. These receptors were collected from a woman between 18 and 29 years old in good health and CMV-seronegative. Both conserved end residues are part of each CDR3. The D gene is left open where the match is weak. Size is stated for part of the rows, as once, few or many counts, or as a class when the clone is expanded.

j_call cdr3_length v_call clone_size d_call cdr3_aa cdr3_nt
TRBJ2-7 13 TRBV10-3 many TRBD2 CAIRASLADEQYF TGTGCCATCAGGGCTTCCCTAGCGGATGAGCAGTACTTC
TRBJ1-1 16 TRBV27 - - CASSLGIDGPNTEAFF TGTGCCAGCAGTTTAGGTATAGATGGACCGAACACTGAAGCTTTCTTT
TRBJ2-7 15 TRBV5-1 - - CASSLEQGGFYEQYF TGCGCCAGCAGCTTGGAACAGGGAGGCTTCTACGAGCAGTACTTC
TRBJ2-1 11 TRBV5-6 - - CASSFDGEQFF TGTGCCAGCAGCTTTGACGGGGAGCAGTTCTTC
TRBJ1-1 11 TRBV30 - - CAWSVGPEAFF TGTGCCTGGAGTGTTGGCCCTGAAGCTTTCTTT
TRBJ1-1 14 TRBV2 - - CASRQERGGTEAFF TGTGCCAGCAGACAGGAGAGGGGAGGCACTGAAGCTTTCTTT
TRBJ2-1 14 TRBV19 - TRBD1 CASTMGQGSYEQFF TGTGCCAGTACGATGGGACAGGGGTCGTATGAGCAGTTCTTC
TRBJ2-7 14 TRBV6-5 - TRBD2 CASRRTGRRYEQYF TGTGCCAGCAGAAGAACCGGGAGGCGCTACGAGCAGTACTTC
TRBJ2-7 13 TRBV30 once TRBD2 CAWKGGRAREQYF TGTGCCTGGAAAGGCGGGAGGGCCCGCGAGCAGTACTTC
TRBJ2-7 17 TRBV10-3 - - CAISESTRRQKRYEQYF TGTGCCATCAGTGAGTCGACTCGGCGGCAGAAGAGATACGAGCAGTACTTC
TRBJ2-1 15 TRBV5-4 - TRBD1 CASIQRGPSYNEQFF TGTGCCAGCATCCAAAGGGGGCCCTCCTACAATGAGCAGTTCTTC
TRBJ1-4 15 TRBV4-1 - - CASSQGDGELEKLFF TGCGCCAGCAGCCAAGGGGACGGAGAGCTTGAAAAACTGTTTTTT
TRBJ1-1 14 TRBV28 - - CASSSSWGDREAFF TGTGCCAGCAGTTCCTCCTGGGGGGACCGTGAAGCTTTCTTT
TRBJ1-1 15 TRBV4-1 - - CASSQEGRAGSEAFF TGCGCCAGCAGCCAAGAGGGTCGGGCAGGGAGTGAAGCTTTCTTT
TRBJ1-1 14 TRBV6-1 - - CASSRTSMNTEAFF TGTGCCAGCAGTCGGACATCTATGAACACTGAAGCTTTCTTT
TRBJ2-1 13 TRBV29-1 - - CSVELLPYNEQFF TGCAGCGTTGAGTTACTACCCTACAATGAGCAGTTCTTC
TRBJ2-3 15 TRBV7-6 - TRBD2 CASSLFSGREDTQYF TGTGCCAGCAGCCTATTTAGCGGGAGGGAAGATACGCAGTATTTT
TRBJ2-1 13 TRBV6-5 - - CASSYSHYNEQFF TGTGCCAGCAGTTACAGCCATTACAATGAGCAGTTCTTC
TRBJ2-1 15 TRBV6-5 - TRBD2 CASSSTSGGANEQFF TGTGCCAGCAGTTCGACTAGCGGGGGAGCCAATGAGCAGTTCTTC
TRBJ1-4 13 TRBV25-1 - - CASSGQHNEKLFF TGTGCCAGCAGTGGACAGCATAATGAAAAACTGTTTTTT
TRBJ1-2 14 TRBV27 - - CASSLTGYDYGYTF TGTGCCAGCAGTTTAACAGGGTATGACTATGGCTACACCTTC
TRBJ2-1 11 TRBV29-1 - - CSVGPYNEQFF TGCAGCGTTGGACCTTACAATGAGCAGTTCTTC
TRBJ1-1 12 TRBV30 - - CAWSWMNTEAFF TGTGCCTGGAGTTGGATGAACACTGAAGCTTTCTTT
TRBJ2-2 16 TRBV9 - - CASSVKGTPNTGELFF TGTGCCAGCAGCGTAAAAGGGACACCGAACACCGGGGAGCTGTTTTTT
TRBJ2-7 13 TRBV28 few TRBD1 CAGSEGQRSEQYF TGTGCCGGGAGTGAGGGACAGCGTTCCGAGCAGTACTTC
TRBJ1-1 15 TRBV27 - - CASSSFRVVDTEAFF TGTGCCAGCAGTAGCTTCAGGGTTGTGGACACTGAAGCTTTCTTT
TRBJ1-2 17 TRBV7-2 - - CASSSRGRGAKSYGYTF TGTGCCAGCAGCTCCCGCGGTCGTGGGGCCAAGAGCTATGGCTACACCTTC
TRBJ1-2 16 TRBV7-2 once TRBD1 CASRLQGTGPNYGYTF TGTGCCAGCAGACTTCAGGGGACAGGCCCTAACTATGGCTACACCTTC
TRBJ1-1 17 TRBV19 - - CASSHRGWGSMNTEAFF TGTGCCAGTAGTCACCGAGGCTGGGGGAGCATGAACACTGAAGCTTTCTTT
TRBJ2-5 17 TRBV4-2 - TRBD2 CASSQDPSGGLQETQYF TGTGCCAGCAGCCAAGATCCTAGCGGGGGGCTTCAAGAGACCCAGTACTTC
TRBJ2-6 16 TRBV7-9 - - CASSLRTVSGANVLTF TGTGCCAGCAGCTTAAGGACAGTCTCTGGGGCCAACGTCCTGACTTTC
TRBJ1-5 14 TRBV29-1 - - CSALAGGRDQPQHF TGCAGCGCCTTAGCGGGGGGGCGCGATCAGCCCCAGCATTTT
TRBJ2-5 17 TRBV6-1 - TRBD2 CASSERTSGRADETQYF TGTGCCAGCAGTGAACGGACTAGCGGGAGGGCCGACGAGACCCAGTACTTC
TRBJ1-1 13 TRBV29-1 once - CSVEGIMNTEAFF TGCAGCGTTGAGGGAATTATGAACACTGAAGCTTTCTTT
TRBJ1-1 14 TRBV29-1 - - CSVKPQGRDPEAFF TGCAGCGTGAAACCTCAGGGGCGGGATCCTGAAGCTTTCTTT
TRBJ1-2 14 TRBV7-8 - TRBD1 CASSLLGGDRGYTF TGTGCCAGCAGCTTACTTGGTGGGGACAGGGGCTACACCTTC
TRBJ1-1 12 TRBV15 few - CATSRDQGQAFF TGTGCCACCAGCAGAGACCAGGGCCAAGCTTTCTTT
TRBJ1-5 14 TRBV18 few - CASSLQYSNQPQHF TGTGCCAGCTCACTACAGTATAGCAATCAGCCCCAGCATTTT
TRBJ2-4 13 TRBV2 - TRBD1 CASRGQAKNIQYF TGTGCCAGCAGAGGACAGGCAAAAAACATTCAGTACTTC
TRBJ1-5 15 TRBV27 - TRBD1 CASSSGQPGNQPQHF TGTGCCAGCAGTTCGGGACAGCCTGGCAATCAGCCCCAGCATTTT
TRBJ1-4 16 TRBV9 - - CASSAQALLANEKLFF TGTGCCAGCAGCGCCCAAGCTTTACTAGCTAATGAAAAACTGTTTTTT
TRBJ1-1 14 TRBV11-2 few TRBD1 CASSLRDRGTEAFF TGTGCCAGCAGCTTAAGGGACAGGGGCACTGAAGCTTTCTTT
TRBJ2-7 14 TRBV28 - - CASSLTVTSYEQYF TGTGCCAGCAGTTTGACAGTGACCTCCTACGAGCAGTACTTC
TRBJ1-5 14 TRBV28 - - CASRWTDSNQPQHF TGTGCCAGCAGGTGGACAGATAGCAATCAGCCCCAGCATTTT
TRBJ1-2 14 TRBV19 - - CASSIPDRYFGYTF TGTGCCAGTAGTATCCCCGACAGGTATTTCGGCTACACCTTC
TRBJ1-2 13 TRBV9 - - CASSGWGQDGYTF TGTGCCAGCAGCGGGTGGGGCCAGGATGGCTACACCTTC
TRBJ2-7 15 TRBV27 - - CASSRQVAPSYEQYF TGTGCCAGCAGCCGACAGGTGGCCCCCTCCTACGAGCAGTACTTC
TRBJ1-1 14 TRBV28 - - CASSLEGLNTEAFF TGTGCCAGCAGTTTGGAAGGGCTGAACACTGAAGCTTTCTTT
TRBJ1-1 14 TRBV28 - - CASSPTSLNTEAFF TGTGCCAGCAGTCCCACAAGCCTGAACACTGAAGCTTTCTTT